The sequence of this T cell receptor (beta chain) was determined in a study of blood T cell repertoires in COVID-19. About the study: There were acute and convalescent COVID-19 samples, and they came from the United States, Italy and Spain.

This CDR3 has 14 residues. Germline V gene data show CDR1 as MNHNY and CDR2 as SVGAGI (reference sequence). V shed 6 bases and J shed 5 bases, with 16 bases lying between them. The method was immunoSEQ multiplex PCR; TCRdb's version includes in-frame clones alone and lacks a portion of them. The sample carries roughly 160,000 clones, roughly 88% recorded once. The Seattle site enrolled patients during active infection and followed them longitudinally. The chain joins TRBV6-6 to TRBJ1-1, with D tentatively TRBD1 (5 bases). This TCR came from a man aged 80 or over with COVID-19, enrolled during active disease. Sequencing was done on a sample of peripheral blood. DNA of the CDR3: TGTGCCAGCAGCTACAGCGGGGGAGGGACTGAAGCTTTCTTT. Translating it yields CASSYSGGGTEAFF.